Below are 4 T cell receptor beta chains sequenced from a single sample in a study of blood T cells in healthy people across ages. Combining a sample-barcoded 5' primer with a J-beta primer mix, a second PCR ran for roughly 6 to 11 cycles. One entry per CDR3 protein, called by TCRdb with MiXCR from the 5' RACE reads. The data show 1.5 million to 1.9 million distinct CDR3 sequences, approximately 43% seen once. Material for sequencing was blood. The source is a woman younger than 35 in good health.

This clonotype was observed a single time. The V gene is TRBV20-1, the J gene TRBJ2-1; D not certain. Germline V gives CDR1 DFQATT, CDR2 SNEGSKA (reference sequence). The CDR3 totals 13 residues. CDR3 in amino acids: CSPWVSSYNEQFF. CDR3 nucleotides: TGCAGCCCCTGGGTGAGCTCCTACAATGAGCAGTTCTTC.

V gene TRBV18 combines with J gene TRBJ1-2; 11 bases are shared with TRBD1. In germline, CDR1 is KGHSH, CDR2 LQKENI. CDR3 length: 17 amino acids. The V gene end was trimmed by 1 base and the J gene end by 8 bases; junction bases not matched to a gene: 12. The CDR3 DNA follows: TGTGCCAGCTCACCACTGGACAGGGGGCGAAAGGATTGGGGCTACACCTTC. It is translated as CASSPLDRGRKDWGYTF.

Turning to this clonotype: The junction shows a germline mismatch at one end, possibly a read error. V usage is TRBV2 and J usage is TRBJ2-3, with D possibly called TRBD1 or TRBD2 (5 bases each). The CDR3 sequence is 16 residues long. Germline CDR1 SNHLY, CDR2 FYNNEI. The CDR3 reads CASSIFGTDSTGTQYF. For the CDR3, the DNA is TGTGCCAGCAGTATTTTCGGGACCGATAGCACAGGTACGCAGTATTTT.

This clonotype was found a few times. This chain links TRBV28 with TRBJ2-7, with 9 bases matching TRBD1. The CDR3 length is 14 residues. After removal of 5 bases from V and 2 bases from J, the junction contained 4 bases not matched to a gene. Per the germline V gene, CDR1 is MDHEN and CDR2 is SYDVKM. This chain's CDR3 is CASSKTGGAYEQYF. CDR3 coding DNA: TGTGCCAGCAGTAAGACAGGGGGTGCCTACGAGCAGTACTTC.